This paragraph reports one T cell receptor (beta chain). Its antigen is not known. The read ends 3 residues shy of where the CDR3 ends; the end is completed using the germline J gene. This record belongs to a study of Tregs in tolerant kidney transplant recipients. Study-level findings and limits: Findings come from small patient numbers and require larger validation. Donor-specific Treg expansion exceeded global Treg expansion in tolerant patients, suggesting antigen drive. Biological reproducibility was not directly addressed in this study.

Method: immunoSEQ multiplex PCR; TCRdb's copy keeps in-frame clones and lacks some. This listing includes approximately 30,000 clones. Related graft donors supplied nonmyeloablative bone marrow transplants, and mixed chimerism was transient. Thawed PBMCs were FACS-sorted into unstimulated CD4+CD25+CD127- regulatory T cells, CD4+CD25- non-regulatory cells, CD4 and CD8 cells. The V gene's germline CDR1 is MNHEY and CDR2 SVGEGT. This CDR3 has 11 amino acids. Trimming took off 6 bases at V and 4 bases at J, with 7 bases between the two ends. The chain employs TRBV6-2 or TRBV6-3 and TRBJ2-7; D is perhaps TRBD1 (6 bases). The starting material was CD4+ T cells from blood (PBMCs), obtained 24 months after the transplant. The receptor was derived from a human patient who received a combined kidney and bone marrow transplant. A share of the T cells may be of graft donor origin. The sequenced part of the CDR3 DNA is TGTGCCAGCAGAGGGGGATACGAG. It is translated as CASRGGYE. The complete CDR3 reads CASRGGYEQYF.